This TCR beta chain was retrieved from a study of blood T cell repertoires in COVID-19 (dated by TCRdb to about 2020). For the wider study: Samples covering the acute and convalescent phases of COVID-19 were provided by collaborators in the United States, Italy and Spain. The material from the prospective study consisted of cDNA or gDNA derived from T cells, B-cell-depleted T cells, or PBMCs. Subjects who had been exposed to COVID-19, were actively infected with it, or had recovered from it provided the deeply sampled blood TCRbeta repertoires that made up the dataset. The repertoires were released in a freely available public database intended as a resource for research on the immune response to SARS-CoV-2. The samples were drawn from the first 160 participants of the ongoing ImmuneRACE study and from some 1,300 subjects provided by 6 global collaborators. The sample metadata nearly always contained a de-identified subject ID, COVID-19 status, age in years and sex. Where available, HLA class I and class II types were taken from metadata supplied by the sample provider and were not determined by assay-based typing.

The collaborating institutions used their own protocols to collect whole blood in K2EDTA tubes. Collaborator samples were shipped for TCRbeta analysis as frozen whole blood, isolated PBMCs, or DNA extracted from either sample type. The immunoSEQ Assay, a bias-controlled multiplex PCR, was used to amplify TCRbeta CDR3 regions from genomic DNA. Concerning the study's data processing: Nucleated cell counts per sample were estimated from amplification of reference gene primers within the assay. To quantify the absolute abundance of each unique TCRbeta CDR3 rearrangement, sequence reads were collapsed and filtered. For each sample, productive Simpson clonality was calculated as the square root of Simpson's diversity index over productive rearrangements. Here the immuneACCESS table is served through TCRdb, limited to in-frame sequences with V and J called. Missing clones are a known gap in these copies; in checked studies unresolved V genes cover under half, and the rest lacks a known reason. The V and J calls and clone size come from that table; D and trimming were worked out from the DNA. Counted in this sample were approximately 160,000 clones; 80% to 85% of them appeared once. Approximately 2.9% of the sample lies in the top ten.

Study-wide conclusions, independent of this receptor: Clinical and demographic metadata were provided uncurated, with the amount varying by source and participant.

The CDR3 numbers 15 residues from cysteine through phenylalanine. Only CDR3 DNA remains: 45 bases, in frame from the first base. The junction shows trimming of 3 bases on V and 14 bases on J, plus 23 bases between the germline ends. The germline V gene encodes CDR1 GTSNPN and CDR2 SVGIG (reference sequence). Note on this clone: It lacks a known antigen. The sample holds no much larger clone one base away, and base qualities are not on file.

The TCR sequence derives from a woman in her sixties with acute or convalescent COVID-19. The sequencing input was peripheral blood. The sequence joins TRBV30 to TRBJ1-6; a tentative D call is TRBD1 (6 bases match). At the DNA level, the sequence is TGTGCCTGGAGCGCTCTCCGGACAGCCTCCTTAGCCCTCCACTTT. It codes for CAWSALRTASLALHF.